These 18 T cell receptor beta chains originate from one sample sequenced in a study of technical replicates of blood from a handful of donors. Repertoires were generated with immunoSEQ multiplex PCR, while TCRdb's copy carries only in-frame clones and drops some. The data hold about 88,000 clones, with 85% to 95% observed a single time. The source material was T cells isolated from PBMCs. These TCRs come from a human donor in good health.

The J gene is TRBJ2-7, the V gene TRBV9; TRBD2 aligns across 9 bases. This CDR3 region has 17 residues. From germline, CDR1 is SGDLS and CDR2 YYNGEE. The V and J ends lost 3 bases and 3 bases, in that order; junction bases with no gene match: 13. CDR3 coding DNA: TGTGCCAGCAGCGCGAGCTTATGGACTAGCGAGAACTACGAGCAGTACTTC. It is translated as CASSASLWTSENYEQYF.

The rearrangement joins TRBV5-1 to TRBJ2-7; maybe TRBD1 (6 bases). The length of the CDR3 is 13 residues. CDR1 is SGHRS, CDR2 YFSETQ, per germline. V lost 2 bases, J lost 5 bases, and 11 bases lay in between. CDR3 in DNA: TGCGCCAGCAGCTTACAGGGAAGCGACGAGCAGTACTTC. Amino acids: CASSLQGSDEQYF. Combining the CDR3 with reference TRBV5-1 and TRBJ2-7 gives the whole variable domain KAGVTQTPRYLIKTRGQQVTLSCSPISGHRSVSWYQQTPGQGLQFLFEYFSETQRNKGNFPGRFSGRQFSNSRSEMNVSTLELGDSALYLCASSLQGSDEQYFGPGTRLTVT.

The chain links TRBV10-3 to TRBJ2-1; 7 bases agree with TRBD2. The junction had 27 bases not matched to a gene; V was cut back by 10 bases and J by 15 bases. Germline V gene lookup returns CDR1 ENHRY and CDR2 SYGVKD. This CDR3 contains 16 residues. DNA for the CDR3: TGTGCCACCAGGGAGGGCGATAGCCCAGTATACTTTCAGGGGTTCTTC. Translated: CATREGDSPVYFQGFF.

This CDR3 reads CASRTLGGNTEAFF. In nucleotides, the CDR3 is TGTGCCAGCAGGACATTGGGAGGGAACACTGAAGCTTTCTTT. This sequence joins TRBV27 and TRBJ1-1; no firm D call. The CDR3 length is 14 residues. The germline V gene encodes CDR1 MNHEY and CDR2 SMNVEV (reference sequence). Trimming removed 6 bases from V and 1 base from J, with 12 bases in between.

This chain links TRBV30 with TRBJ1-4; TRBD1 aligns across 8 bases. This CDR3 contains 12 residues. Trimming removed 4 bases from V and 7 bases from J; junction bases left unmatched: 2. Germline CDR1 GTSNPN, CDR2 SVGIG (reference sequence). CDR3 in amino acids: CAWNRGVEKLFF. The CDR3 bases are TGTGCCTGGAACAGGGGGGTTGAAAAACTGTTTTTT.

In regard to this clone: A read error may produce the germline difference seen at one junction end. The chain couples TRBV28 to TRBJ1-1; D is perhaps TRBD1 (6 bases). The CDR3 is 11 amino acids. Germline CDR1 is MDHEN and CDR2 is SYDVKM. The CDR3: CASSYRDPGIF. The CDR3 DNA reads as TGTGCCAGCAGTTACAGGGACCCGGGGATCTTT.

The chain combines TRBV19 with TRBJ2-1; 11 nucleotides line up with TRBD1. The CDR3 has 15 residues. Per germline, CDR1 LNHDA and CDR2 SQIVND (reference sequence). V lost 6 bases and J lost 6; bases outside the gene matches: 7. In DNA form, the CDR3 reads TGTGCCAGTAGCCCGACCGGGACAGGGGGCAATGAGCAGTTCTTC. This encodes CASSPTGTGGNEQFF.

V and J are TRBV19 and TRBJ2-5, with 12 bases fitting TRBD2. With 5 bases clipped from V and 5 bases from J, the junction kept 12 bases outside the gene matches. The CDR3 has 17 amino acids. CDR1 is LNHDA, CDR2 SQIVND, per germline (reference sequence). In DNA, the CDR3 is TGTGCCAGTAGTCTTGGCGGGACTAGCGGGTTTATTGAGACCCAGTACTTC. This gives the protein CASSLGGTSGFIETQYF.

The chain recombines TRBV5-1 with TRBJ1-1, with no clear D. Trimming took off 6 bases at V and 0 bases at J, with 9 bases between the two ends. CDR1 and CDR2 (germline): SGHRS, YFSETQ. The CDR3 is 13 residues long. The CDR3: CASTPTVNTEAFF. Written as DNA, the CDR3 is TGCGCCAGCACCCCAACAGTGAACACTGAAGCTTTCTTT.

The chain joins TRBV29-1 to TRBJ2-5; 13 bases match TRBD2. The V segment lost 7 bases and the J segment 9 bases; nucleotides outside the gene matches: 8. From germline, CDR1 is SQVTM and CDR2 ANQGSEA. The CDR3 contains 13 residues. The CDR3 nucleotides read TGCAGCGGGGGGACTAGCGGGGTTTCGGCCCAGTACTTC. Residues: CSGGTSGVSAQYF.

This chain joins TRBV7-9 and TRBJ1-1; TRBD1 matches at 7 bases. This CDR3 is built from 12 residues. CDR1 and CDR2 from the germline V gene are SEHNR and FQNEAQ (reference sequence). V was clipped by 2 bases and J by 7 bases; unmatched bases: 1. In nucleotides, the CDR3 is TGTGCCAGCAGCTTACGACAGGGTGAAGCTTTCTTT. Protein: CASSLRQGEAFF.

This chain joins TRBV28 and TRBJ2-7; TRBD2 might be the D (6 bases). This CDR3 region has 16 residues. Germline-derived CDR1 and CDR2 are MDHEN and SYDVKM. V lost 4 bases to trimming and J lost 2 bases, with 18 bases between them. The CDR3 region is CASSSYLSAGTYEQYF. The DNA of the CDR3 is TGTGCCAGCAGTTCCTACCTCTCCGCGGGAACCTACGAGCAGTACTTC.

This sequence joins TRBV20-1 and TRBJ1-1, with D unclear. CDR3 size: 11 residues. Germline CDR1 DFQATT, CDR2 SNEGSKA (reference sequence). For the CDR3, the DNA is TGCAAGCCGCTCGGGAACACTGAAGCTTTCTTT. It codes for CKPLGNTEAFF.

The chain employs TRBV7-9 and TRBJ2-2; 7 nucleotides align to TRBD1. CDR3 length: 17 amino acids. Germline lookup yields CDR1 SEHNR and CDR2 FQNEAQ (reference sequence). J gave up 8 bases and V 1 base, and 13 bases lay outside the gene matches. CDR3 region: CASSLVDRDRRAGELFF. The CDR3 coding sequence is TGTGCCAGCAGCTTAGTCGACCGGGACAGACGGGCAGGGGAGCTGTTTTTT.

The chain couples TRBV27 to TRBJ1-1; D gene ambiguous. Germline V gene data show CDR1 as MNHEY and CDR2 as SMNVEV (reference sequence). Trimming removed 0 bases at V and 4 bases at J, with 6 bases between. CDR3 length equals 13 residues. CDR3 region: CASSLSSVTEAFF. CDR3 nucleotide sequence: TGTGCCAGCAGTTTATCGTCCGTCACTGAAGCTTTCTTT.

This rearrangement joins TRBV7-9 to TRBJ1-5, with 7 bases fitting TRBD1. The CDR3 runs 14 residues. Germline trimming cut 5 bases from V and 1 base from J; bases unmatched to any gene: 2. Germline V lookup: CDR1 SEHNR, CDR2 FQNEAQ (reference sequence). The CDR3 nucleotides read TGTGCCAGCAGCAAGGGGGCCAGCAATCAGCCCCAGCATTTT. It is translated as CASSKGASNQPQHF.

The chain combines TRBV10-1 with TRBJ2-3, with TRBD2 matching over 9 bases. Losses at the gene ends were 3 bases for V and 0 bases for J; bases not matched to a gene: 4. This CDR3 is built from 16 residues. CDR1 is WNHNN, CDR2 SYGVQD, per germline (reference sequence). The DNA for the CDR3 is TGCGCCAGCAGTGAAGATAGCGGGGGAAGCACAGATACGCAGTATTTT. This encodes CASSEDSGGSTDTQYF.

The chain combines TRBV6-6 with TRBJ1-1, with D unresolved. V lost 6 bases to trimming and J lost 12 bases, with 26 bases between them. CDR1 and CDR2 from the germline V gene are MNHNY and SVGAGI (reference sequence). The CDR3 totals 15 residues. CDR3 sequence reads: CASREGSHALYNTFF. The CDR3 bases are TGTGCCAGCAGGGAGGGTAGCCACGCTTTGTATAATACTTTCTTT.